This passage covers 19 T cell receptor beta chains from one sample sequenced in a study of blood T cell repertoires in COVID-19. Sequencing used immunoSEQ multiplex PCR; TCRdb keeps in-frame clones, though not all of them. The sample has over 200,000 clones, approximately 90% seen once. Sequenced material: PBMCs or T cells enriched from blood (not recorded which). The receptors were sampled from a man aged 30 to 45 who had recovered from COVID-19.

The J gene is TRBJ2-2, the V gene TRBV24-1, with unresolved D. The CDR3 is made up of 15 amino acids. The V and J ends lost 4 bases and 6 bases respectively, with 14 bases between them. Germline CDR1 reads KGHDR; CDR2 reads SFDVKD. This chain's CDR3 is CATSDQKTSSGELFF. DNA of the CDR3: TGTGCCACCAGTGACCAAAAGACATCCTCCGGGGAGCTGTTTTTT.

The gene calls are TRBV7-2 and TRBJ1-2; D ambiguous. The V end was cut by 0 bases, the J end by 7 bases, with 12 bases between. This CDR3 is 14 amino acids long. The germline V gene encodes CDR1 SGHTA and CDR2 FQGNSA. CDR3 nucleotide sequence: TGTGCCAGCAGCTTAGCTCGTCAGCGGGGTGGCTACACCTTC. It yields the protein CASSLARQRGGYTF.

The chain links TRBV15 to TRBJ1-2, with D perhaps matching TRBD1 (6 bases). The length of the CDR3 is 14 residues. V was shortened by 5 bases and J by 8 bases, with 18 bases between the two germline ends. Germline V gene lookup returns CDR1 LNHNV and CDR2 YYDKDF (reference sequence). In DNA form, the CDR3 reads TGTGCCACCAGCTTTACGGGGGGCGGTGGGGGCTACACCTTC. This codes for CATSFTGGGGGYTF. Full variable domain (remainder filled in from reference TRBV15 and TRBJ1-2): DAMVIQNPRYQVTQFGKPVTLSCSQTLNHNVMYWYQQKSSQAPKLLFHYYDKDFNNEADTPDNFQSRRPNTSFCFLDIRSPGLGDTAMYLCATSFTGGGGGYTFGSGTRLTVV.

CDR3 sequence reads: CAWSVGDGNTIYF. CDR3 DNA: TGTGCCTGGAGTGTCGGGGATGGAAACACCATATATTTT. The V call is TRBV30, the J call TRBJ1-3, with D uncertain. The CDR3 is 13 amino acids. Trimming took off 0 bases at V and 3 bases at J, with 6 bases between the two ends. Germline V lookup: CDR1 GTSNPN, CDR2 SVGIG (reference sequence).

This clone was picked up one time. This chain joins TRBV27 and TRBJ2-1; TRBD1 agrees at 9 bases. V dropped 5 bases and J dropped 10; count of bases not matched to a gene: 9. Germline lookup yields CDR1 MNHEY and CDR2 SMNVEV (reference sequence). CDR3 length: 14 residues. The DNA for the CDR3 is TGTGCCAGCAGTCCGGGACAGGGAGGCGAGGAGCAGTTCTTC. Translated: CASSPGQGGEEQFF.

The J gene is TRBJ2-2, the V gene TRBV2; D is uncertain. CDR1 is SNHLY, CDR2 FYNNEI, per germline. Deletions cut 5 bases from V and 1 base from J, with 5 bases between. The CDR3 length is 13 residues. The CDR3 reads CASSLENTGELFF. CDR3 coding DNA: TGTGCCAGCAGTTTAGAGAACACCGGGGAGCTGTTTTTT.

The gene calls are TRBV11-2 and TRBJ2-2; D remains ambiguous. Germline V lookup: CDR1 SGHAT, CDR2 FQNNGV. Trimming stripped 2 bases from V and 7 bases from J, with 5 bases between. The CDR3 has 12 amino acids. As DNA, the CDR3 is TGTGCCAGCAGCTTAAACTTCGGGGAGCTGTTTTTT. Its translation: CASSLNFGELFF.

V gene TRBV15 combines with J gene TRBJ2-5; 7 bases match TRBD2. The CDR3 has 15 amino acids. Trimming cost V 1 base and J 0 bases; bases outside gene matches: 2. Looked up from germline, CDR1 is LNHNV and CDR2 is YYDKDF (reference sequence). The CDR3 loop reads CATSRAGGHQETQYF. The CDR3 nucleotides are TGTGCCACCAGCAGAGCGGGAGGCCACCAAGAGACCCAGTACTTC.

CDR3 DNA sequence: TGTGCCAGCAGTCGACAGGAACAGAACTATGGCTACACCTTC. Its protein product is CASSRQEQNYGYTF. The chain recombines TRBV2 with TRBJ1-2; D is perhaps TRBD1 (6 bases). Germline values: CDR1 SNHLY, CDR2 FYNNEI. The CDR3 consists of 14 residues. V lost 5 bases, J lost 2 bases, and 12 bases lay in between. Looking up the rest from reference TRBV2 and TRBJ1-2 gives the full variable domain: EPEVTQTPSHQVTQMGQEVILRCVPISNHLYFYWYRQILGQKVEFLVSFYNNEISEKSEIFDDQFSVERPDGSNFTLKIRSTKLEDSAMYFCASSRQEQNYGYTFGSGTRLTVV.

The rearrangement joins TRBV7-9 to TRBJ1-4, with D tentatively TRBD1 (5 bases). The V end lost 5 bases, the J end lost 0 bases, and 13 bases lay between the germline ends. CDR1 and CDR2 (germline): SEHNR, FQNEAQ (reference sequence). The CDR3 consists of 16 residues. The CDR3 here is CASSPRQTATNEKLFF. The DNA of the CDR3 is TGTGCCAGCAGCCCCCGGCAGACAGCAACTAATGAAAAACTGTTTTTT. The full variable domain, completed using reference TRBV7-9 and TRBJ1-4, is DTGVSQNPRHKITKRGQNVTFRCDPISEHNRLYWYRQTLGQGPEFLTYFQNEAQLEKSRLLSDRFSAERPKGSFSTLEIQRTEQGDSAMYLCASSPRQTATNEKLFFGSGTQLSVL.

This chain uses TRBV2 with TRBJ2-3; 9 nucleotides align to TRBD1. After removal of 8 bases from V and 4 bases from J, the junction contained 7 bases not matched to a gene. This CDR3 is 14 amino acids long. Germline CDR1 SNHLY, CDR2 FYNNEI. The CDR3 loop reads CASSPDRGSDTQYF. The DNA for the CDR3 is TGTGCCAGCTCCCCGGACAGGGGTTCAGATACGCAGTATTTT.

The chain employs TRBV29-1 and TRBJ2-2, with D possibly being TRBD2 (7 bases). Per the germline V gene, CDR1 is SQVTM and CDR2 is ANQGSEA. V shed 0 bases and J shed 2 bases, with 13 bases lying between them. This CDR3 region has 16 residues. The CDR3 region has the DNA TGCAGCGTTGAAGAATCGGGGGGACAAAACACCGGGGAGCTGTTTTTT. It specifies CSVEESGGQNTGELFF.

The chain has TRBV19 and TRBJ1-3; D remains unclear. CDR1 LNHDA and CDR2 SQIVND come from the germline V gene (reference sequence). The CDR3 covers 15 residues. V was cut by 6 bases and J by 1 base, with 13 bases left in between. The CDR3 DNA reads TGTGCCAGTAGACCGGCCGAGACTTCTGGAAACACCATATATTTT. Translation: CASRPAETSGNTIYF.

This rearrangement joins TRBV18 to TRBJ2-1; the D gene is possibly TRBD1 (5 bases). This CDR3 has 15 residues. CDR1 and CDR2 (germline): KGHSH, LQKENI. V lost 0 bases to trimming and J lost 2 bases, with 8 bases between them. The CDR3 DNA reads TGTGCCAGCTCACCACCGACAGTCCCCTACAATGAGCAGTTCTTC. Translation: CASSPPTVPYNEQFF.

Only a few counts were recorded for this clone. This chain uses TRBV27 with TRBJ1-2; 8 positions agree with TRBD1. Germline values: CDR1 MNHEY, CDR2 SMNVEV (reference sequence). The CDR3 has 15 residues. The trim removed 5 bases at V and 7 bases at J, leaving 12 bases unmatched. The CDR3 region is CASSRRQGHMGGYTF. The CDR3 nucleotides are TGTGCCAGCAGTCGCCGACAGGGGCATATGGGTGGCTACACCTTC.

The chain carries TRBV20-1 and TRBJ1-1, with a possible D match to TRBD1 (6 bases). This CDR3 contains 12 residues. V lost 3 bases and J lost 5, with 10 bases in between. Germline V lookup: CDR1 DFQATT, CDR2 SNEGSKA (reference sequence). This CDR3 reads CSASPRGTEAFF. The CDR3 DNA is TGCAGTGCTAGTCCCAGGGGTACTGAAGCTTTCTTT.

The chain employs TRBV10-3 and TRBJ2-4; the D gene is possibly TRBD2 (7 bases). Trimming pared 8 bases from V and 6 bases from J, leaving 14 bases between. The germline CDR1 and CDR2 sequences are ENHRY and SYGVKD. The CDR3 runs 13 residues. Here the CDR3 reads CAIAPRGGNIQYF. DNA of the CDR3: TGTGCCATCGCGCCAAGGGGGGGAAACATTCAGTACTTC.

The chain uses TRBV27 and TRBJ1-1; D may be TRBD1 (6 bases). V was clipped by 4 bases and J by 1 base, with 13 bases between them. The CDR3 covers 15 residues. Germline assignment: CDR1 MNHEY and CDR2 SMNVEV (reference sequence). CDR3 in amino acids: CASSWDAGENTEAFF. CDR3 nucleotides: TGTGCCAGCAGTTGGGATGCAGGGGAGAACACTGAAGCTTTCTTT.

This clone was detected only once. The rearrangement links TRBV5-1 to TRBJ2-4; 10 bases are a match to TRBD2. The CDR3 length is 18 residues. Looked up from germline, CDR1 is SGHRS and CDR2 is YFSETQ. Losses at the gene ends were 5 bases for V and 0 bases for J; bases not matched to a gene: 11. CDR3 coding DNA: TGCGCCAGCAGTACTGGACAACTAGCGGGGACAGCCAAAAACATTCAGTACTTC. The encoded protein is CASSTGQLAGTAKNIQYF.